These 5 T cell receptor beta chains originate from one sample sequenced in a study of T cell changes during pregnancy in multiple sclerosis. Using immunoSEQ multiplex PCR, the repertoire was profiled, and TCRdb retains in-frame clones only, with some absent. The table lists fewer than 65,000 clones, roughly 91% of them singletons, with 2% to 2.5% in the top ten. The starting material was peripheral blood, obtained in the third trimester of pregnancy. The receptors originated from a female donor in good health, enrolled as a control in a pregnancy study.

The chain employs TRBV6-6 and TRBJ2-3; D gene uncertain. Germline V gene sequence: CDR1 MNHNY, CDR2 SVGAGI (reference sequence). This CDR3 comprises 13 residues. The ends were cut back, 4 bases at V and 2 bases at J, with 7 bases in the middle. The CDR3 region is CASSWANTDTQYF. DNA for the CDR3: TGTGCCAGCAGTTGGGCTAACACAGATACGCAGTATTTT.

The chain employs TRBV5-5 and TRBJ2-1; a weak D match, TRBD1 (6 bases). This CDR3 has 12 residues. Germline lookup yields CDR1 SGHKS and CDR2 YYEKEE (reference sequence). Trimming left V 2 bases short and J 7 bases short, with 7 bases between. DNA for the CDR3: TGTGCCAGCAGCTTCGGGACAAATGAGCAGTTCTTC. Translated, it gives CASSFGTNEQFF.

This chain links TRBV6-6 with TRBJ2-7, with 16 bases lining up with TRBD2. The CDR3 extends over 16 amino acids. CDR1 and CDR2 from the germline V gene are MNHNY and SVGAGI (reference sequence). V shed 6 bases, J shed 5 bases, and the junction held 7 bases outside the gene matches. The CDR3 bases are TGTGCCAGCAGGGGGGGACTAGCGGGAGGGCGCAACGAGCAGTACTTC. Translating gives CASRGGLAGGRNEQYF.

There are a few counts of this clone. This chain connects TRBV7-6 to TRBJ1-2; TRBD1 matches 8 bases. Germline assignment: CDR1 SGHVS and CDR2 FNYEAQ. Losses at the gene ends were 1 base for V and 4 bases for J; bases not matched to a gene: 2. The length of the CDR3 is 14 residues. The CDR3 loop is CASSLETGAYGYTF. In DNA form, the CDR3 reads TGTGCCAGCAGCTTAGAGACAGGGGCCTATGGCTACACCTTC.

CDR3: CASASLRGNEQYF. Written as DNA, the CDR3 is TGTGCTAGTGCCTCATTACGGGGAAACGAGCAGTACTTC. V usage is TRBV12-5 and J usage is TRBJ2-7; TRBD2 is a possible D gene (5 bases). CDR1 is LGHNT and CDR2 is FRNRAP in the germline V gene. The CDR3 consists of 13 residues. Trimming removed 7 bases at V and 5 bases at J, with 15 bases between.